Following are 20 T cell receptor beta chains from one sample sequenced in a study of T cell responses to AZD1222 COVID-19 vaccine. TCRdb keeps only in-frame clones here, not all; method: immunoSEQ multiplex PCR. Among roughly 120,000 clones listed, 91% were seen once. Source: peripheral blood, taken on day 0 of AZD1222 vaccination. All receptors derive from an adult in good health.

The rearrangement joins TRBV12-3 or TRBV12-4 to TRBJ1-1; D unresolved. The CDR3 length is 11 residues. The germline V and J ends were trimmed by 6 bases and 6 bases, with 8 bases remaining between them. This chain's CDR3 is CASRNRAEAFF. CDR3 DNA: TGTGCCAGCAGAAATAGGGCTGAAGCTTTCTTT.

V and J are TRBV5-1 and TRBJ2-1; D unclear. V shed 3 bases and J shed 8 bases, with 12 bases lying between them. The CDR3 contains 13 residues. Germline V gene data show CDR1 as SGHRS and CDR2 as YFSETQ. The CDR3 loop is CASSSPGVYEQFF. The DNA for the CDR3 is TGCGCCAGCAGCTCCCCCGGAGTGTATGAGCAGTTCTTC.

The J gene is TRBJ2-7, the V gene TRBV11-3; 7 nucleotides agree with TRBD1. Trimming cost V 4 bases and J 4 bases; bases outside gene matches: 1. The CDR3 runs to 12 residues. Germline CDR1 SGHNT, CDR2 YENEEA. In nucleotides, the CDR3 is TGTGCCAGCAGCTCGGGACAGTACGAGCAGTACTTC. It specifies CASSSGQYEQYF.

The V gene is TRBV7-9, the J gene TRBJ2-2; no clear D. CDR1 SEHNR and CDR2 FQNEAQ come from the germline V gene (reference sequence). This CDR3 region has 13 residues. V lost 1 base and J lost 5, with 5 bases in between. CDR3 nucleotides: TGTGCCAGCAGCTTAGTGGAAACCGGGGAGCTGTTTTTT. This gives the protein CASSLVETGELFF.

The chain recombines TRBV5-4 with TRBJ2-7, with 12 bases fitting TRBD1. The CDR3 covers 15 residues. V lost 4 bases to trimming and J lost 4 bases; unmatched junction nucleotides: 6. Germline V gene data show CDR1 as SGHNT and CDR2 as YYREEE (reference sequence). The CDR3 sequence is CASSLGTGGAYEQYF. The CDR3 DNA reads as TGTGCCAGCAGCCTAGGGACAGGGGGCGCGTACGAGCAGTACTTC.

This sequence joins TRBV29-1 and TRBJ1-1; D not resolved. This CDR3 contains 10 residues. Trimming took off 3 bases at V and 8 bases at J, with 7 bases between the two ends. Per the germline V gene, CDR1 is SQVTM and CDR2 is ANQGSEA. The CDR3 sequence is CSVESLEAFF. CDR3 nucleotides: TGCAGCGTTGAGAGTTTAGAAGCTTTCTTT.

This chain joins TRBV18 and TRBJ1-2, with no clear D. CDR1 is KGHSH and CDR2 is LQKENI in the germline V gene. The CDR3 is 13 amino acids. Trimming removed 3 bases at V and 7 bases at J, with 12 bases between. This CDR3 reads CASSPVGSSGYTF. The CDR3 nucleotides read TGTGCCAGCTCACCCGTGGGATCTAGTGGCTACACCTTC.

V usage is TRBV9 and J usage is TRBJ2-5; D tentatively reads TRBD1 or TRBD2 (5 bases each). This CDR3 comprises 15 residues. Trimming took 6 bases from V and 4 from J, leaving 19 bases between them. Germline V gene sequence: CDR1 SGDLS, CDR2 YYNGEE. The CDR3 is CASTVTGTPGETQYF. The CDR3 DNA reads TGTGCCAGCACCGTTACCGGGACCCCGGGAGAGACCCAGTACTTC.

The CDR3 region is CASSLAGRNHEQYF. The DNA of the CDR3 is TGCGCCAGCAGCTTAGCGGGAAGAAACCACGAGCAGTACTTC. V gene TRBV5-1 combines with J gene TRBJ2-7; TRBD2 matches at 7 bases. Per the germline V gene, CDR1 is SGHRS and CDR2 is YFSETQ. V was pared by 2 bases and J by 5 bases, with 7 bases of the junction left unmatched. The CDR3 consists of 14 residues.

The rearrangement links TRBV12-3 or TRBV12-4 to TRBJ2-7; no clear D. V dropped 5 bases and J dropped 2 bases, with 10 bases sitting between them. This CDR3 region has 13 residues. DNA of the CDR3: TGTGCCAGCAGTACCACACCGACCTACGAGCAGTACTTC. Translating gives CASSTTPTYEQYF.

The chain recombines TRBV5-1 with TRBJ1-2; 7 bases are shared with TRBD1. The trim removed 4 bases at V and 4 bases at J, leaving 7 bases unmatched. Per germline, CDR1 SGHRS and CDR2 YFSETQ. There are 14 residues in the CDR3. In nucleotides, the CDR3 is TGCGCCAGCAGCCCACAGGGGATGAGCTATGGCTACACCTTC. Translation: CASSPQGMSYGYTF.

To note about this clone: The sample has other DNA sequences that encode this CDR3 too. DNA of the CDR3: TGTGCCAGCAGTTTAAGGAGGAACACTGAAGCTTTCTTT. Protein: CASSLRRNTEAFF. This chain links TRBV27 with TRBJ1-1; no reliable D call. The germline V gene has CDR1 MNHEY and CDR2 SMNVEV (reference sequence). V was trimmed by 2 bases and J by 1 base, leaving 5 bases between them. This CDR3 contains 13 residues.

The rearrangement links TRBV2 to TRBJ2-5; D may be TRBD1 or TRBD2 (5 bases each). CDR1 and CDR2 (germline): SNHLY, FYNNEI. V dropped 4 bases and J dropped 7 bases, with 16 bases sitting between them. The CDR3 has 14 residues. CDR3 region: CASSGGTGSGTQYF. CDR3 DNA: TGTGCCAGCAGTGGGGGGACGGGGAGTGGGACCCAGTACTTC.

The chain joins TRBV7-9 to TRBJ2-5, with no clear D. The V gene lost 4 bases and the J gene lost 4 bases, with 7 bases spanning the gap. Germline CDR1 SEHNR, CDR2 FQNEAQ (reference sequence). The length of the CDR3 is 12 residues. The CDR3 spells CASSWETETQYF. CDR3 bases: TGTGCCAGCAGCTGGGAAACAGAGACCCAGTACTTC.

The rearrangement links TRBV6-5 to TRBJ1-3, with D perhaps matching TRBD1 (6 bases). The CDR3 runs 14 residues. V lost 6 bases, J lost 0 bases, and 9 bases lay in between. The germline V gene encodes CDR1 MNHEY and CDR2 SVGAGI. In nucleotides, the CDR3 is TGTGCCAGCAGGGACAGTCGCTCTGGAAACACCATATATTTT. The encoded protein is CASRDSRSGNTIYF.

The chain combines TRBV6-5 with TRBJ1-5; perhaps TRBD1 as D (5 bases). The CDR3 spans 15 residues. The V gene lost 2 bases and the J gene lost 0 bases, with 8 bases spanning the gap. Germline loops: CDR1 MNHEY, CDR2 SVGAGI. The CDR3 region is CASSYTTASNQPQHF. CDR3 bases: TGTGCCAGCAGTTACACGACAGCTAGCAATCAGCCCCAGCATTTT.

The V and J genes are TRBV4-2 and TRBJ2-3, with 7 positions matching TRBD2. CDR1 and CDR2 from the germline V gene are LGHNA and YNFKEQ. The CDR3 contains 16 residues. V shed 3 bases, J shed 4 bases, and the junction held 10 bases outside the gene matches. This CDR3 is CASSQALAVGADTQYF. The CDR3 DNA reads as TGTGCCAGCAGCCAGGCCCTAGCGGTAGGGGCAGATACGCAGTATTTT.

The sample holds one count of this clone. The chain joins TRBV2 to TRBJ1-5, with TRBD1 matching 9 bases. The V gene's germline CDR1 is SNHLY and CDR2 FYNNEI. V shed 8 bases and J 8 bases; nucleotides not matched to a gene: 4. This CDR3 spans 12 amino acids. CDR3 protein: CASGQGIKPQHF. Written as DNA, the CDR3 is TGTGCCAGCGGACAGGGGATAAAGCCCCAGCATTTT.

The V and J genes are TRBV9 and TRBJ1-2; D not resolved. Trimming took off 3 bases at V and 4 bases at J, with 7 bases between the two ends. Germline CDR1 and CDR2: SGDLS and YYNGEE. This CDR3 has 12 residues. CDR3 nucleotides: TGTGCCAGCAGCGACCCAATCTATGGCTACACCTTC. Translating it yields CASSDPIYGYTF. Variable domain in full (rest from reference TRBV9 and TRBJ1-2): DSGVTQTPKHLITATGQRVTLRCSPRSGDLSVYWYQQSLDQGLQFLIQYYNGEERAKGNILERFSAQQFPDLHSELNLSSLELGDSALYFCASSDPIYGYTFGSGTRLTVV.

The CDR3 reads CASSQQGGDTEAFF. The CDR3 nucleotides are TGTGCCAGCAGCCAACAGGGGGGGGATACTGAAGCTTTCTTT. V and J are TRBV3-1 (or the pseudogene TRBV3-2) and TRBJ1-1, with 7 bases aligning to TRBD1. This CDR3 is built from 14 residues. Germline CDR1 reads LGHDT; CDR2 reads YNNKEL (reference sequence). V lost 2 bases to trimming and J lost 5 bases; unmatched junction nucleotides: 5.